This TCR beta chain was sequenced during a study of blood T cells in healthy people across ages. For this clonotype: What it recognizes is unknown.

A second PCR of 7 to 11 cycles used a sample-barcoded 5' primer and a J-beta primer mix. Tags on each cDNA molecule came from a template-switch adaptor with 12 random nucleotides. TCRdb reprocessed the 5' RACE reads via MiXCR and lists one record per CDR3 protein. Of around 750,000 distinct CDR3 sequences detected, less than 70% appear once; the ten largest clones hold about 42%. Study-level points and caveats: Since the PBMCs were unsorted, naive and antigen-experienced cells could not be conclusively compared.

Trimming at V came to 3 bases and at J to 6 bases, leaving 7 bases not matched to a gene. Germline V gene lookup returns CDR1 SQVTM and CDR2 ANQGSEA. The CDR3 is 13 amino acids. Peripheral blood was drawn, about 10 milliliters per donor. The origin of this receptor is a man at least 80 years old in good health. The sequenced sample was blood. This sequence joins TRBV29-1 and TRBJ2-5; 7 bases map to TRBD2. The CDR3 DNA reads TGCAGCGTTGATCCGGGGGGTGGGAAGACCCAGTACTTC. Translated: CSVDPGGGKTQYF.